This T cell receptor (beta chain) was profiled in a study of shared clonotypes between healthy human individuals. Regarding the study as a whole: Donors were few, which limited the genetic and exposure-history diversity represented.

Once extracted for a subset, genomic DNA was divided evenly among several immunoSEQ plates. Profiled with immunoSEQ multiplex PCR; TCRdb holds only in-frame clones, not every one. This sample has over a million clones, with 70% to 80% found just once. The CDR3 totals 15 residues. Germline lookup yields CDR1 SEHNR and CDR2 FQNEAQ (reference sequence). V dropped 1 base and J dropped 1 base, with 10 bases sitting between them. In the CD4+ fraction, cells were divided into CD45RA+ naive and CD45RA-negative memory subsets. About this clone itself: Its cognate antigen is unknown.

Material for sequencing was memory CD4+ T cells sorted from blood. Regarding subset: CD45RA-negative fraction. This chain joins TRBV7-9 and TRBJ1-1; D possibly corresponds to TRBD1 (6 bases). The receptor's source is a man between 18 and 35 years old in good health. The CDR3 DNA follows: TGTGCCAGCAGCTTAGGGACAGCTCGGAACACTGAAGCTTTCTTT. Translating it yields CASSLGTARNTEAFF.